One and the same sample provided the 9 T cell receptor beta chains below, sequenced in a study of T cell responses to AZD1222 COVID-19 vaccine. TCRdb keeps only in-frame clones here, not all; method: immunoSEQ multiplex PCR. Of around 160,000 clones in the sample, 85% to 95% were seen once. The specimen was peripheral blood, collected on day 0 of MenACWY control vaccination. Receptors originate from an adult in good health.

The chain carries TRBV12-5 and TRBJ2-3, with 8 bases matching TRBD1. This CDR3 is built from 15 residues. CDR1 and CDR2 from the germline V gene are LGHNT and FRNRAP. J gave up 2 bases and V 4 bases, and 5 bases lay outside the gene matches. In nucleotides, the CDR3 is TGTGCTAGTGGTTCGACAGGGGATCTCACAGATACGCAGTATTTT. As protein: CASGSTGDLTDTQYF.

This sequence joins TRBV5-4 and TRBJ2-2; D is perhaps TRBD2 (7 bases). Germline V gene lookup returns CDR1 SGHNT and CDR2 YYREEE (reference sequence). Deletions cut 4 bases from V and 4 bases from J, with 17 bases between. This CDR3 has 16 amino acids. CDR3 region: CASSPTGGGGTGELFF. The CDR3, as DNA: TGTGCCAGCAGCCCGACCGGGGGAGGGGGCACCGGGGAGCTGTTTTTT.

The chain has TRBV2 and TRBJ1-6; TRBD1 aligns across 8 bases. Unmatched junction bases numbered 4, after V lost 8 bases and J lost 7 bases. This CDR3 has 13 amino acids. Per the germline V gene, CDR1 is SNHLY and CDR2 is FYNNEI. The CDR3 coding sequence is TGTGCCAGCGGACAGGGACGCAATTCACCCCTCCACTTT. This codes for CASGQGRNSPLHF.

The V and J genes are TRBV28 and TRBJ2-1, with 14 bases fitting TRBD2. The germline gives CDR1 MDHEN, CDR2 SYDVKM. CDR3 length equals 17 residues. J was trimmed by 0 bases and V by 2 bases; bases with no gene match: 0. The CDR3 sequence is CASSLGTSGSSYNEQFF. CDR3 nucleotide sequence: TGTGCCAGCAGTTTAGGGACTAGCGGGAGCTCCTACAATGAGCAGTTCTTC.

The chain combines TRBV3-1 (or the pseudogene TRBV3-2) with TRBJ2-3; 8 bases are a match to TRBD1. The J segment lost 11 bases and the V segment lost 3 bases, leaving 1 base of the junction unmatched. This CDR3 region has 11 residues. The germline V gene has CDR1 LGHDT and CDR2 YNNKEL (reference sequence). CDR3 in amino acids: CASSQGTGQYF. CDR3 coding DNA: TGTGCCAGCAGCCAGGGGACAGGGCAGTATTTT.

The chain employs TRBV14 and TRBJ2-5; TRBD2 matches 8 bases. Germline CDR1 reads SGHDN; CDR2 reads FVKESK. This CDR3 comprises 15 residues. Trimming took 4 bases from V and 1 from J; bases not matched to a gene: 5. The CDR3 is CASSLIAGSQETQYF. DNA of the CDR3: TGTGCCAGCAGCCTCATAGCGGGGTCCCAAGAGACCCAGTACTTC.

The rearrangement uses TRBV7-3 and TRBJ1-1; a possible D gene is TRBD1 (5 bases). The CDR3 runs to 16 residues. Per the germline V gene, CDR1 is SGHTA and CDR2 is FQGTGA. Trimming shortened V by 2 bases and J by 4 bases, and 17 bases separated the two germline ends. Here the CDR3 DNA reads TGTGCCAGCAGCTTAGCCAAACGGGGCTTGGGCACTGAAGCTTTCTTT. Translated: CASSLAKRGLGTEAFF.

V gene TRBV4-2 combines with J gene TRBJ1-5; D is undetermined. This CDR3 is built from 15 residues. V lost 0 bases, J lost 5 bases, and 11 bases lay in between. Germline V gene data show CDR1 as LGHNA and CDR2 as YNFKEQ. CDR3 DNA: TGTGCCAGCAGCCAAGATCCACCGGCCGATCAGCCCCAGCATTTT. This gives the protein CASSQDPPADQPQHF.

The chain uses TRBV6-5 and TRBJ1-5; D call uncertain. In germline, CDR1 is MNHEY, CDR2 SVGAGI. The V end was cut by 6 bases, the J end by 5 bases, with 14 bases between. The CDR3 covers 14 residues. The CDR3 sequence: CASSYSGPHQPQHF. The CDR3 DNA follows: TGTGCCAGCAGCTATTCCGGGCCTCATCAGCCCCAGCATTTT.